One sample yielded the 9 T cell receptor beta chains listed below, sequenced in a study of blood T cell repertoires in COVID-19. Method: immunoSEQ multiplex PCR; TCRdb's copy keeps in-frame clones and lacks some. Altogether approximately 67,000 clones are present, about nine tenths being singletons, with the ten largest covering about 6.8%. The sample was peripheral blood. These receptors all stem from a human donor in a cohort sampled during active COVID-19.

This chain joins TRBV19 and TRBJ1-2; D remains unclear. Trimming shortened V by 7 bases and J by 2 bases, and 17 bases separated the two germline ends. Looked up from germline, CDR1 is LNHDA and CDR2 is SQIVND (reference sequence). This CDR3 spans 15 amino acids. The CDR3 bases are TGTGCCAGTACCGAATCGGGAGGTGAAAACTATGGCTACACCTTC. Amino acids: CASTESGGENYGYTF.

V is TRBV6-5 and J is TRBJ1-4; 7 nucleotides align to TRBD1. This CDR3 has 14 amino acids. Trimming removed 7 bases from V and 6 bases from J; junction bases left unmatched: 8. CDR1 is MNHEY and CDR2 is SVGAGI in the germline V gene. The CDR3: CASTDAGGHEKLFF. The CDR3 DNA is TGTGCCAGCACCGACGCAGGGGGTCATGAAAAACTGTTTTTT.

V gene TRBV20-1 combines with J gene TRBJ2-5; TRBD2 is a possible D gene (6 bases). This CDR3 spans 11 amino acids. The V end was cut by 6 bases, the J end by 7 bases, with 12 bases between. CDR1 is DFQATT, CDR2 SNEGSKA, per germline (reference sequence). The CDR3 coding sequence is TGCAGTGCCGGGACTGAGGGGACCCAGTACTTC. It codes for CSAGTEGTQYF.

The chain employs TRBV19 and TRBJ1-2; 9 nucleotides match TRBD1. Per germline, CDR1 LNHDA and CDR2 SQIVND (reference sequence). The V gene end was trimmed by 6 bases and the J gene end by 6 bases; junction bases not matched to a gene: 8. This CDR3 comprises 14 residues. Here the CDR3 DNA reads TGTGCCAGTAGGGGGGACAGGGCGGGAAATGGCTACACCTTC. It codes for CASRGDRAGNGYTF.

The rearrangement joins TRBV5-1 to TRBJ2-5; 14 nucleotides align to TRBD2. V shed 6 bases and J 2 bases; nucleotides not matched to a gene: 3. The CDR3 spans 15 residues. From germline, CDR1 is SGHRS and CDR2 YFSETQ. This chain's CDR3 is CASKWTSGGQETQYF. The CDR3 DNA follows: TGCGCCAGCAAGTGGACTAGCGGGGGGCAAGAGACCCAGTACTTC.

This sequence joins TRBV3-1 (or the pseudogene TRBV3-2) and TRBJ2-1; D is possibly TRBD2 (5 bases). CDR1 and CDR2 from the germline V gene are LGHDT and YNNKEL (reference sequence). This CDR3 region has 15 residues. V was pared by 0 bases and J by 0 bases, with 6 bases between. The CDR3 reads CASSQDTSSYNEQFF. DNA for the CDR3: TGTGCCAGCAGCCAAGATACTAGCTCCTACAATGAGCAGTTCTTC.

The chain joins TRBV21-1 to TRBJ2-6; the table's D call, TRBD2, was not checked against the DNA. TRBV21-1 is a known pseudogene. The CDR3 is 17 residues long. The CDR3 here is CASSKLAGDSGANVLTF. CDR3 DNA: TGTGCCAGCAGCAAATTGGCGGGCGACTCTGGGGCCAACGTCCTGACTTTC.

The chain carries TRBV24-1 and TRBJ2-2; 8 positions agree with TRBD1. Germline V gives CDR1 KGHDR, CDR2 SFDVKD. The length of the CDR3 is 15 residues. The V and J ends lost 4 bases and 2 bases, in that order; junction bases with no gene match: 2. This CDR3 reads CATSEGTGNTGELFF. CDR3 nucleotides: TGTGCCACCAGTGAGGGGACAGGTAACACCGGGGAGCTGTTTTTT.

The chain has TRBV28 and TRBJ2-7; the match to TRBD2 covers 11 bases. V shed 5 bases and J 1 base; nucleotides not matched to a gene: 4. CDR3 length: 15 amino acids. Germline loops: CDR1 MDHEN, CDR2 SYDVKM. CDR3 nucleotide sequence: TGTGCCAGCAGTAAACTAGCGGGAGATTCCTACGAGCAGTACTTC. Translated, it gives CASSKLAGDSYEQYF.